This T cell receptor (beta chain) comes out of a study of blood T cell repertoires in COVID-19. Background on the study: Sources were T cells, B-cell-depleted T cells, or PBMCs; the material itself was cDNA or gDNA.

J gave up 0 bases and V 6 bases, and 17 bases lay outside the gene matches. In germline, CDR1 is SGHVS, CDR2 FQNEAQ. The CDR3 sequence is 19 residues long. Repertoires were generated with immunoSEQ multiplex PCR, while TCRdb's copy carries only in-frame clones and drops some. The sample has approximately 110,000 clones, approximately 85% seen once. The receptor's source is a man between 65 and 85 years old with acute or convalescent COVID-19. This chain joins TRBV7-8 and TRBJ2-3, with 8 bases lining up with TRBD2. Sample: peripheral blood. As DNA, the CDR3 is TGTGCCAGCAGTCAGAGACTGGCGGGGGGCTCGTATAGCACAGATACGCAGTATTTT. Its protein product is CASSQRLAGGSYSTDTQYF.